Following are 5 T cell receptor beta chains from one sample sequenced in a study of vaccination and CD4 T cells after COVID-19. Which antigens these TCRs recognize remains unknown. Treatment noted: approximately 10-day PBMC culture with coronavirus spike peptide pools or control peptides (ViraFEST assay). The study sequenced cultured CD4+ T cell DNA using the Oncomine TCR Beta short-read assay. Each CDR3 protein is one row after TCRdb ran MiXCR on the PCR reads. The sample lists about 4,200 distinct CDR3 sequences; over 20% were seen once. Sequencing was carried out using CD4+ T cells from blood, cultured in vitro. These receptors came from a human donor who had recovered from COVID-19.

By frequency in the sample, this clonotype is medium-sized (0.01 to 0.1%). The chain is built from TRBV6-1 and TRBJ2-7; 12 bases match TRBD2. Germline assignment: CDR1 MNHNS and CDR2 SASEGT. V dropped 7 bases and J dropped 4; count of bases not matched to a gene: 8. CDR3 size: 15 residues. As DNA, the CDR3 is TGTGCCAGCACCAGACCCACTAGCGGGGGGTACGAGCAGTACTTC. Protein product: CASTRPTSGGYEQYF.

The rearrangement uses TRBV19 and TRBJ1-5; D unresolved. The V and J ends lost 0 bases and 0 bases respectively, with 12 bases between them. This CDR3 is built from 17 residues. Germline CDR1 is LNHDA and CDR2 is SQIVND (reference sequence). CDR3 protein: CASSIDLIFYSNQPQHF. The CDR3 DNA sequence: TGTGCCAGTAGTATAGATCTCATTTTCTATAGCAATCAGCCCCAGCATTTT.

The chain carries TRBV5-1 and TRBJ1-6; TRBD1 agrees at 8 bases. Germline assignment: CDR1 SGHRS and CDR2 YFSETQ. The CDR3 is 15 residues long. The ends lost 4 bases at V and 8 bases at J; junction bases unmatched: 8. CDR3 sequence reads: CASSATDRVHSPLHF. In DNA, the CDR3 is TGCGCCAGCAGCGCAACGGACAGGGTTCATTCACCCCTCCACTTT.

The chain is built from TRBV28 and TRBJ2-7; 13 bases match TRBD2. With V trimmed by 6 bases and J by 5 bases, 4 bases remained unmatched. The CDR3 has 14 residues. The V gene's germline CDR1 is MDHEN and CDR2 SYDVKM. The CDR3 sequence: CASSPGLAGDEQYF. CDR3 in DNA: TGTGCCAGCAGCCCCGGACTAGCGGGAGACGAGCAGTACTTC.

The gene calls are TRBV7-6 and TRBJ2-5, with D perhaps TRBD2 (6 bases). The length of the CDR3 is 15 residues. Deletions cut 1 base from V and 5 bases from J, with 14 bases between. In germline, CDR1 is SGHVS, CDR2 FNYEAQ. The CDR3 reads CASSLGGASAETQYF. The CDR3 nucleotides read TGTGCCAGCAGCTTAGGAGGTGCTAGCGCTGAGACCCAGTACTTC.